This T cell receptor beta chain is drawn from a study of PD-1 blockade in classical Hodgkin lymphoma. Study information: Patients had nivolumab dosed at 3 mg/kg, delivered intravenously every 2 weeks.

The sample's time point: cycle 4 day 1 (C4D1), after about 6 weeks of nivolumab. Following autologous stem cell transplantation, relapse occurred in every patient, and exposure to brentuximab vedotin varied. Magnetic negative selection was used to purify CD4+ T cells from thawed PBMCs. The V gene's germline CDR1 is MNHEY and CDR2 SVGAGI. The CDR3 is 15 residues long. The germline V and J ends were trimmed by 5 bases and 5 bases, with 18 bases remaining between them. Sequencing used immunoSEQ multiplex PCR; TCRdb keeps in-frame clones, though not all of them. The sample carries approximately 28,000 clones, 65% to 80% recorded once.

The chain employs TRBV6-5 and TRBJ1-1; D uncertain. The sequence was obtained from a human donor with classical Hodgkin lymphoma. Specimen: CD4+ T cells from blood, collected before the fourth cycle of nivolumab. The CDR3 region is CASSRQPTTGTEAFF. In DNA, the CDR3 is TGTGCCAGCAGTCGACAACCGACCACTGGGACTGAAGCTTTCTTT.